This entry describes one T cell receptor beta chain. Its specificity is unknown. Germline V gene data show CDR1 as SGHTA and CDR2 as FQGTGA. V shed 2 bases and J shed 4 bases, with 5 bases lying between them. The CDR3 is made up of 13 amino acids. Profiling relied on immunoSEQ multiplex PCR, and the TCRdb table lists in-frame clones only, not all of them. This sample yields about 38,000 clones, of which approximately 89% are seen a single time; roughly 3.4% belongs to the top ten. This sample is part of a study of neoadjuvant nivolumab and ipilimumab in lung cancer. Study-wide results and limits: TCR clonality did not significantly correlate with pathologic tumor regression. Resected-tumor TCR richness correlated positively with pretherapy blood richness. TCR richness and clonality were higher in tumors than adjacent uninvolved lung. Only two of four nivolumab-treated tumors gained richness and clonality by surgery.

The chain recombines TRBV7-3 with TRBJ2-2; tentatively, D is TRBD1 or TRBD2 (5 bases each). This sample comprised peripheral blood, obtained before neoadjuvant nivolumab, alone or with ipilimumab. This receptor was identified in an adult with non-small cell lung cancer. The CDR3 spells CASSLGGTGELFF. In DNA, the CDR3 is TGTGCCAGCAGCTTAGGGGGCACCGGGGAGCTGTTTTTT.